One and the same sample provided the 21 T cell receptor beta chains below, sequenced in a study of regulatory T cells in long-lasting Graves disease. The time point: persistent/refractory GD, antithyroid drugs over 5 years with positive TRAb. TCR sequences were obtained from RNA taken from PBMCs. Combining iRepertoire HTBI primers with Arm-PCR of CDR3 regions, the authors built TCR beta libraries. MiXCR, run by TCRdb on the multiplex PCR reads, gives a single entry per CDR3 protein. There are almost 350,000 distinct CDR3 sequences in the sample; roughly 21% occur only once, and about 29% lies in the top ten. Sequences were derived from peripheral blood mononuclear cells (PBMCs), sampled when the disease was refractory, from a patient treated with antithyroid drugs. The source is a female donor with Graves disease.

V and J are TRBV11-2 and TRBJ2-5, with TRBD1 matching 7 bases. CDR1 SGHAT and CDR2 FQNNGV come from the germline V gene. The ends lost 5 bases at V and 1 base at J; junction bases unmatched: 13. CDR3 length: 17 amino acids. The CDR3 sequence is CASSDRANRGFQETQYF. The CDR3 DNA follows: TGTGCCAGCAGCGACCGCGCGAACAGGGGTTTCCAAGAGACCCAGTACTTC.

This clonotype appeared a few times. This chain links TRBV3-1 with TRBJ1-3; tentative D call: TRBD1 (5 bases). The CDR3 extends over 13 amino acids. Deletions cut 1 base from V and 7 bases from J, with 8 bases between. The V gene's germline CDR1 is LGHDT and CDR2 YNNKEL (reference sequence). Written as DNA, the CDR3 is TGTGCCAGCAGCCAAGGACAGAGGAACACCATATATTTT. This translates into CASSQGQRNTIYF.

The V and J genes are TRBV6-1 and TRBJ1-6; D not resolved. Trimming took 6 bases from V and 8 from J, leaving 11 bases between them. Germline CDR1 is MNHNS and CDR2 is SASEGT. The CDR3 is made up of 13 amino acids. CDR3 amino acids: CASRVGHDSPLHF. As DNA, the CDR3 is TGTGCCAGCAGGGTCGGTCATGATTCACCCCTCCACTTT.

This chain connects TRBV6-1 to TRBJ2-7; 9 bases fit TRBD1. Per the germline V gene, CDR1 is MNHNS and CDR2 is SASEGT. The CDR3 contains 15 residues. Unmatched junction bases numbered 6, after V lost 6 bases and J lost 0 bases. In DNA, the CDR3 is TGTGCCAGCAGCCGGGACAGGGATAGCTCCTACGAGCAGTACTTC. Its protein product is CASSRDRDSSYEQYF.

This clonotype was found a few times. One end of the junction fails to match germline, which may point to a read error. The rearrangement links TRBV5-4 to TRBJ2-7, with a possible D match to TRBD2 (6 bases). CDR1 SGHNT and CDR2 YYREEE come from the germline V gene (reference sequence). The CDR3 contains 12 residues. CDR3 residues: CASSLAGVNHEF. The CDR3 DNA sequence: TGTGCCAGCAGCTTGGCGGGGGTAAACCACGAATTC.

This clonotype was seen ten or more times. CDR3 region: CASSFTESYEQYF. The CDR3 DNA follows: TGTGCCAGCAGTTTCACGGAATCCTACGAGCAGTACTTC. The V gene is TRBV12-3 or TRBV12-4, the J gene TRBJ2-7, with D hard to call. The CDR3 is made up of 13 amino acids. Trimming took 3 bases from V and 1 from J, leaving 7 bases between them.

Remarks on this clonotype: This may be a read error, as it is one base from a much larger clone. This chain connects TRBV6-2 or TRBV6-3 to TRBJ1-5; a weak D match, TRBD1 (6 bases). The CDR3 sequence is 13 residues long. Germline V gene data show CDR1 as MNHEY and CDR2 as SVGEGT. Between the trimmed V and J ends, which lost 6 bases and 6 bases, there was a span of 12 bases. This CDR3 is CASRDRGIQPQHF. CDR3 DNA: TGTGCCAGCAGGGACAGAGGGATTCAGCCCCAGCATTTT.

The chain is built from TRBV10-3 and TRBJ1-3, with 8 bases lining up with TRBD1. The V gene end was trimmed by 6 bases and the J gene end by 0 bases; junction bases not matched to a gene: 4. The CDR3 is 15 amino acids. Germline V gene lookup returns CDR1 ENHRY and CDR2 SYGVKD. The CDR3 DNA reads as TGTGCCATCAGAGCACAGGGGGTCTCTGGAAACACCATATATTTT. It codes for CAIRAQGVSGNTIYF.

The chain links TRBV19 to TRBJ1-5; D is uncertain. The CDR3 is made up of 14 amino acids. Trimming removed 4 bases from V and 6 bases from J, with 13 bases in between. Germline CDR1 LNHDA, CDR2 SQIVND (reference sequence). The CDR3: CASSTPLVGQPQHF. The CDR3 DNA reads as TGTGCCAGTAGTACCCCCCTGGTGGGTCAGCCCCAGCATTTT.

J is TRBJ1-2 and V is TRBV7-9, with 7 bases lining up with TRBD1. Trimming removed 5 bases from V and 13 bases from J; junction bases left unmatched: 10. Germline CDR1 is SEHNR and CDR2 is FQNEAQ (reference sequence). The CDR3 sequence is 12 residues long. CDR3 nucleotide sequence: TGTGCCAGCAGCGAAGACAGGGCTCAGGGCACCTTC. Translation gives CASSEDRAQGTF.

This clonotype was detected ten times or more. V and J are TRBV5-1 and TRBJ1-4; the match to TRBD1 covers 7 bases. This CDR3 has 15 residues. J gave up 8 bases and V 4 bases, and 11 bases lay outside the gene matches. CDR1 is SGHRS and CDR2 is YFSETQ in the germline V gene. Here the CDR3 reads CASSIWGQSAEKLFF. CDR3 nucleotide sequence: TGCGCCAGCAGCATATGGGGACAGTCGGCGGAAAAACTGTTTTTT.

This chain joins TRBV19 and TRBJ2-1, with a possible D match to TRBD2 (5 bases). The CDR3 extends over 13 amino acids. The V end lost 4 bases, the J end lost 8 bases, and 12 bases lay between the germline ends. CDR1 and CDR2 from the germline V gene are LNHDA and SQIVND (reference sequence). In DNA, the CDR3 is TGTGCCAGTAGTAACCTAGCTGCGCATGAGCAGTTCTTC. Its protein is CASSNLAAHEQFF.

This clonotype was counted ten times or more. This rearrangement joins TRBV7-8 to TRBJ1-6; D might be TRBD1 (6 bases). Between the trimmed V and J ends, which lost 6 bases and 11 bases, there was a span of 17 bases. Per germline, CDR1 SGHVS and CDR2 FQNEAQ. This CDR3 contains 14 residues. CDR3 DNA: TGTGCCAGCAGGGTACAGGGAAACGACGCACCCCTCCACTTT. Amino acids: CASRVQGNDAPLHF.

This clonotype occurred many times. J is TRBJ2-5 and V is TRBV2; 10 bases map to TRBD1. V trimming: 7 bases; J trimming: 5 bases; junction bases outside the gene matches: 13. CDR1 is SNHLY and CDR2 is FYNNEI in the germline V gene. This CDR3 is built from 16 residues. In DNA form, the CDR3 reads TGTGCCAGCACCGAATGGGGGACAGGGGCATTTGAGACCCAGTACTTC. Its translation is CASTEWGTGAFETQYF.

V gene TRBV4-1 combines with J gene TRBJ2-3, with TRBD2 matching 10 bases. The CDR3 extends over 16 amino acids. V shed 6 bases and J 2 bases; nucleotides not matched to a gene: 8. CDR1 and CDR2 from the germline V gene are MGHRA and YSYEKL. The CDR3 region is CASRSGLAEHTDTQYF. In DNA, the CDR3 is TGCGCCAGCAGGTCCGGACTAGCGGAGCACACAGATACGCAGTATTTT.

The chain links TRBV20-1 to TRBJ2-5; TRBD2 agrees at 14 bases. Germline CDR1 DFQATT, CDR2 SNEGSKA (reference sequence). V lost 4 bases and J lost 5; bases outside the gene matches: 9. The CDR3 totals 16 residues. Here the CDR3 DNA reads TGCAGTGCTAAGAAGAGACTAGCGGGGGGGCAGGAGACCCAGTACTTC. Its translation: CSAKKRLAGGQETQYF.

This clonotype was picked up many times. The chain uses TRBV20-1 and TRBJ2-7; TRBD1 matches at 8 bases. The CDR3 totals 15 residues. Trimming at V came to 4 bases and at J to 6 bases, leaving 14 bases not matched to a gene. Germline V CDR1 and CDR2: DFQATT, SNEGSKA (reference sequence). CDR3 amino acids: CSATSTMDRAREQYF. The CDR3 nucleotides are TGCAGTGCTACGTCCACAATGGACAGGGCTCGCGAGCAGTACTTC.

The chain joins TRBV15 to TRBJ1-6; D remains ambiguous. From germline, CDR1 is LNHNV and CDR2 YYDKDF (reference sequence). V dropped 4 bases and J dropped 9 bases, with 16 bases sitting between them. The CDR3 runs to 15 residues. The chain's CDR3 is CATSMPRGIVSPLHF. Written as DNA, the CDR3 is TGTGCCACCAGCATGCCCCGAGGGATTGTTTCACCCCTCCACTTT.

The genes are TRBV19 and TRBJ1-6, with D maybe TRBD1 (6 bases). Germline CDR1 LNHDA, CDR2 SQIVND (reference sequence). This CDR3 is 15 amino acids long. V lost 2 bases and J 14 bases, leaving 19 bases between the germline ends. CDR3 nucleotide sequence: TGTGCCAGTAGTATAAATGGGATTGCCGGGGACACCCTCCACTTT. Encoded protein: CASSINGIAGDTLHF.

A few counts support this clonotype. The chain combines TRBV30 with TRBJ2-4; tentative D call: TRBD2 (6 bases). The V and J ends lost 1 base and 5 bases respectively, with 18 bases between them. This CDR3 spans 16 amino acids. CDR1 and CDR2 (germline): GTSNPN, SVGIG (reference sequence). DNA of the CDR3: TGTGCCTGGAGTGGCTACGCAGGAGGGACCGAAAACATTCAGTACTTC. Translation gives CAWSGYAGGTENIQYF.

Only a few counts were recorded for this clonotype. The chain employs TRBV6-5 and TRBJ1-6; tentative D call: TRBD1 (5 bases). V lost 0 bases, J lost 10 bases, and 10 bases lay in between. Germline values: CDR1 MNHEY, CDR2 SVGAGI. This CDR3 has 14 residues. The CDR3 region has the DNA TGTGCCAGCAGTTACTCCAGGGAGGGCTCACCCCTCCACTTT. It yields the protein CASSYSREGSPLHF.